Listed below are T cell receptor beta chains from one sample, sequenced in a study of T cells in Graves' hyperthyroidism and ophthalmopathy. In TCRdb, the multiplex PCR reads were re-called with MiXCR into one record per CDR3 protein. The table lists 350,000 to 400,000 distinct CDR3 sequences, under 15% of them singletons. The source material was blood. The receptors here all came from a woman between 25 and 40 years old with Graves' hyperthyroidism. Each CDR3 is given with its conserved first and last residue. The D gene is left open where the match is weak. Not all rows give a size; the values are once, few, many and, for expanded clones, a class.

CDR3 DNA	CDR3 protein	V gene	J gene	D gene	clone size
TGTGCCAGCAGATTGGCGGGGGGCAACTATGGCTACACCTTC	CASRLAGGNYGYTF	TRBV12-3/TRBV12-4	TRBJ1-2	NA	NA
TGTGCCAGCAGTTCGGGACAGATCTATGGCTACACCTTC	CASSSGQIYGYTF	TRBV28	TRBJ1-2	TRBD1	few
TGTGCCAGCTCCACGACCAGCACAGATACGCAGTATTTT	CASSTTSTDTQYF	TRBV2	TRBJ2-3	NA	few
TGTGCCAGCAGCCAAGCCGGGACTATGGACTACAATGAGCAGTTCTTC	CASSQAGTMDYNEQFF	TRBV3-1	TRBJ2-1	TRBD2	few
TGCGCCAGCAGCTCATCGGGACTAGCAAACGAGCAGTACTTC	CASSSSGLANEQYF	TRBV5-1	TRBJ2-7	TRBD2	once
TGTGCCATCTCGATTGGGCAGGGAGGCTTATACGAGCAGTACTTC	CAISIGQGGLYEQYF	TRBV10-3	TRBJ2-7	NA	many
TGTGCCAGCAGTCCCTGGGACAGGGGGCGCGGCACCAATCAGCCCCAGCATTTT	CASSPWDRGRGTNQPQHF	TRBV28	TRBJ1-5	TRBD1	NA
TGTGCCTTTTCGACAGGGTGGACCAACGAGCAGTACTTC	CAFSTGWTNEQYF	TRBV30	TRBJ2-7	TRBD1	NA
TGCAGTGCTAGGGGAGGTCCGAACACTGAAGCTTTCTTT	CSARGGPNTEAFF	TRBV20-1	TRBJ1-1	NA	few
TGCGCCAGCAGCAAAGGGGCCTCGCAGGAGACCCAGTACTTC	CASSKGASQETQYF	TRBV4-1	TRBJ2-5	NA	NA
TGTGCCAGCAGCTTGCTCACCGGGCCAAACAATGAGCAGTTCTTC	CASSLLTGPNNEQFF	TRBV2	TRBJ2-1	NA	NA
TGTGCCAGCTCGCCCATGCCCCAGAGCTCCTACAATGAGCAGTTCTTC	CASSPMPQSSYNEQFF	TRBV18	TRBJ2-1	NA	many
TGCGCCAGCAGCTTGGCCTTTGGACAGGGCTACAATGAGCAGTTCTTC	CASSLAFGQGYNEQFF	TRBV5-1	TRBJ2-1	TRBD1	NA
TGTGCCAGCAGCTCAAAGAGGGAATCCAGGGCGGACGAGCAGTACTTC	CASSSKRESRADEQYF	TRBV7-3	TRBJ2-7	NA	NA
TGCGCCAGCAGCCCCCGACAGGCGACAACCCCTCTGGACGAGCAGTACTTC	CASSPRQATTPLDEQYF	TRBV5-1	TRBJ2-7	NA	NA
TGTGCAACACGACGCAGCGCTCAAGAGACCCAGTACTTC	CATRRSAQETQYF	TRBV6-1	TRBJ2-5	NA	many
TGCAGCGTTGGTACCGGGCCTAAAAACATTCAGTACTTC	CSVGTGPKNIQYF	TRBV29-1	TRBJ2-4	NA	once
TGTGCCAGCAGCTCCGGACTCCCCCAGCAGTACTTC	CASSSGLPQQYF	TRBV5-8	TRBJ2-7	NA	NA
TGTGCCAGCAGTTACCTCGGGACAGGGGGTCAGGGGGAGGATCAGCCCCAGCATTTT	CASSYLGTGGQGEDQPQHF	TRBV6-2/TRBV6-3	TRBJ1-5	TRBD1	few
TGTGCCAGCAGTTTGCGACTAGCTAGTCTTCTAGCCAAAAACATTCAGTACTTC	CASSLRLASLLAKNIQYF	TRBV28	TRBJ2-4	TRBD2	few
TGTGCCAGCAGTGAAGATATCGGTAACTATGGCTACACCTTC	CASSEDIGNYGYTF	TRBV6-1	TRBJ1-2	NA	few
TGTGCCAGCAGCGAAGGAGTTACGAACACCGGGGAGCTGTTTTTT	CASSEGVTNTGELFF	TRBV9	TRBJ2-2	NA	many
TGCAGTGCTAGTGTTACGGGAAAGGATCCAGATACGCAGTATTTT	CSASVTGKDPDTQYF	TRBV20-1	TRBJ2-3	NA	many